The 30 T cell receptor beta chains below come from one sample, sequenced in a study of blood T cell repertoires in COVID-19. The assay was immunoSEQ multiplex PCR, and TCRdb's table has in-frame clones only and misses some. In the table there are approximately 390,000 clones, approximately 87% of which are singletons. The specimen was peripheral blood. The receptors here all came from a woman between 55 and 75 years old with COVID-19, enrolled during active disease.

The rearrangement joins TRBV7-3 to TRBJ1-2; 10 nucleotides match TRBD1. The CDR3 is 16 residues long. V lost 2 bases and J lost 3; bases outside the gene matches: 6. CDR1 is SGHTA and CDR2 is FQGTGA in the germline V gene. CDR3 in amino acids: CASSLGRQGAHYGYTF. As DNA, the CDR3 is TGTGCCAGCAGCTTAGGGAGACAGGGGGCTCACTATGGCTACACCTTC.

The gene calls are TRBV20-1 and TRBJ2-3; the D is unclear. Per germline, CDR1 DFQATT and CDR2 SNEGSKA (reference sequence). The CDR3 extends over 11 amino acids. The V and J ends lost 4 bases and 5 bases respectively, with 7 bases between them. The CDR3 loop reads CSATLRDTQYF. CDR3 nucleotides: TGCAGTGCTACTTTGCGAGATACGCAGTATTTT.

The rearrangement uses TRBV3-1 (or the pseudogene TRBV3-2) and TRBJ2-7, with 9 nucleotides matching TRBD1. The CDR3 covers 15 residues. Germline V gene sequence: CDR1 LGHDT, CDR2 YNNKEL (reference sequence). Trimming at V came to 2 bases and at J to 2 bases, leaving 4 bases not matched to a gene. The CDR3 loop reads CASSQRDRVPYEQYF. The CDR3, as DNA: TGTGCCAGCAGCCAACGGGACAGGGTCCCCTACGAGCAGTACTTC.

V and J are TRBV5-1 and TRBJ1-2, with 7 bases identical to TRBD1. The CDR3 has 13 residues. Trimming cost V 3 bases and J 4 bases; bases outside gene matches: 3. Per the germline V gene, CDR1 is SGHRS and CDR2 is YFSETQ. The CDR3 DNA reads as TGCGCCAGCAGCTGGCAGGGGGGCTATGGCTACACCTTC. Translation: CASSWQGGYGYTF.

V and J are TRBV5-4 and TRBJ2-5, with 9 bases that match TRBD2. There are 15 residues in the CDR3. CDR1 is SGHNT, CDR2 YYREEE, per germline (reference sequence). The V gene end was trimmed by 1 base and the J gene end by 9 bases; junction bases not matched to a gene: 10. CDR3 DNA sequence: TGTGCCAGCAGCTTGAGGCTAGCGGGGCAGGAGGCCCAGTACTTC. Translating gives CASSLRLAGQEAQYF.

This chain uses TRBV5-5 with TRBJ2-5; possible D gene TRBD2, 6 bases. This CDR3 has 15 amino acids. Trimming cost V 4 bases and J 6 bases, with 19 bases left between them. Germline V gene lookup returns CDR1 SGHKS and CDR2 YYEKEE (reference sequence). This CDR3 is CASSIFLGGSKTQYF. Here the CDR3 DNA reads TGTGCCAGCAGCATCTTTCTGGGGGGTTCGAAGACCCAGTACTTC.

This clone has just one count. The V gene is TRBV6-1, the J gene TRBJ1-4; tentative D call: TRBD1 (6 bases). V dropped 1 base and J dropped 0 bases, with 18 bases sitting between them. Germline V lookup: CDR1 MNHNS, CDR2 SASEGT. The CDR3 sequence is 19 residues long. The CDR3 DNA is TGTGCCAGCAGTGAAGTACTCACAGGGTCTGGAGCAACTAATGAAAAACTGTTTTTT. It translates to CASSEVLTGSGATNEKLFF.

The CDR3 DNA is TGTGCCAGCAGTTTCAGGACAGGGTTAGAAGCTTTCTTT. Translation gives CASSFRTGLEAFF. The chain joins TRBV12-3 or TRBV12-4 to TRBJ1-1; 8 bases are a match to TRBD1. This CDR3 contains 13 residues. Trimming cost V 3 bases and J 8 bases; bases outside gene matches: 5.

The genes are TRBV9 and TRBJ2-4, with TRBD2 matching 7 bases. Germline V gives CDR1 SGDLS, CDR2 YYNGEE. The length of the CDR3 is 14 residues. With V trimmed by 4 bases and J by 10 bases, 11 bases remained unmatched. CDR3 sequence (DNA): TGTGCCAGCAGCAGGGAGGGACCGCTCGTTATTCAGTACTTC. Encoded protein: CASSREGPLVIQYF.

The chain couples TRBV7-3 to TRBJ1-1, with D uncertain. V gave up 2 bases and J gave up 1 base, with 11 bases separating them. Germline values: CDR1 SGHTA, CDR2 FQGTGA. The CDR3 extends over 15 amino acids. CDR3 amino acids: CASSLFGGQNTEAFF. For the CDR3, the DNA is TGTGCCAGCAGCTTATTCGGAGGCCAGAACACTGAAGCTTTCTTT.

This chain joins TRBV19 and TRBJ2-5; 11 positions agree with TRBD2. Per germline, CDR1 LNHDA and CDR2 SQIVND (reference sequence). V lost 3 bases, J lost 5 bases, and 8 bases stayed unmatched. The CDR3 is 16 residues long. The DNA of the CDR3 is TGTGCCAGTAGTATCTCGCTAGCGGGGGGAAGGGAGACCCAGTACTTC. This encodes CASSISLAGGRETQYF.

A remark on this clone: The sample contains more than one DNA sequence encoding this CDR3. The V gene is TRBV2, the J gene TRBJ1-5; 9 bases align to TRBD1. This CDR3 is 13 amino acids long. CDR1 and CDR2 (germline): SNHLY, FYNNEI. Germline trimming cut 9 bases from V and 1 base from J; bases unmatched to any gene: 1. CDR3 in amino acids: CARGQGSNQPQHF. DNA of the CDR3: TGTGCCAGGGGACAGGGAAGCAATCAGCCCCAGCATTTT.

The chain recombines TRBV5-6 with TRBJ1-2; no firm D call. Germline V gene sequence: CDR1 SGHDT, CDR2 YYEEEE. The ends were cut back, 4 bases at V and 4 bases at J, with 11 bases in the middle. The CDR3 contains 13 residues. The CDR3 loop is CASSPPYSYGYTF. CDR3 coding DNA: TGTGCCAGCAGCCCACCCTATTCCTATGGCTACACCTTC.

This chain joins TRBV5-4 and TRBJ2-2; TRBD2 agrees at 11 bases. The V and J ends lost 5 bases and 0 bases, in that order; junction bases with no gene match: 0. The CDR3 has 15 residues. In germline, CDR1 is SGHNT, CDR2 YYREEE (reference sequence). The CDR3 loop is CASRLAGANTGELFF. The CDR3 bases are TGTGCCAGCAGACTAGCGGGGGCGAACACCGGGGAGCTGTTTTTT.

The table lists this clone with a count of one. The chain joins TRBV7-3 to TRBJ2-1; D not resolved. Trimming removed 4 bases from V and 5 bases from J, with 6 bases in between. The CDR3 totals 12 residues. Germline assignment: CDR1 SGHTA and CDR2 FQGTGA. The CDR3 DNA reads TGTGCCAGCAGCTCCAGTAACAATGAGCAGTTCTTC. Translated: CASSSSNNEQFF.

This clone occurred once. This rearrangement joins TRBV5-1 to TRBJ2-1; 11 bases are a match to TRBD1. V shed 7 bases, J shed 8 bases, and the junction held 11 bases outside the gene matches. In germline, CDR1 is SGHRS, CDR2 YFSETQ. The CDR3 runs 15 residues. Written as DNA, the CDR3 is TGCGCCAGCTTCCCGGACAGGGGGCTTTTGGATGAGCAGTTCTTC. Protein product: CASFPDRGLLDEQFF. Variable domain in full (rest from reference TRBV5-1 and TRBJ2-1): KAGVTQTPRYLIKTRGQQVTLSCSPISGHRSVSWYQQTPGQGLQFLFEYFSETQRNKGNFPGRFSGRQFSNSRSEMNVSTLELGDSALYLCASFPDRGLLDEQFFGPGTRLTVL.

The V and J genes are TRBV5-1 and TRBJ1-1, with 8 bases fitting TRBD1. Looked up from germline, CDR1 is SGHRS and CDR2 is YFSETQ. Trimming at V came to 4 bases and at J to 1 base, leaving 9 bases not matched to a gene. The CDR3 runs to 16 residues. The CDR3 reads CASSPTGGVRNTEAFF. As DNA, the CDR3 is TGCGCCAGCAGCCCTACAGGGGGAGTAAGGAACACTGAAGCTTTCTTT. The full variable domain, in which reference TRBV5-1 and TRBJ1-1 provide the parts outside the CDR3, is KAGVTQTPRYLIKTRGQQVTLSCSPISGHRSVSWYQQTPGQGLQFLFEYFSETQRNKGNFPGRFSGRQFSNSRSEMNVSTLELGDSALYLCASSPTGGVRNTEAFFGQGTRLTVV.

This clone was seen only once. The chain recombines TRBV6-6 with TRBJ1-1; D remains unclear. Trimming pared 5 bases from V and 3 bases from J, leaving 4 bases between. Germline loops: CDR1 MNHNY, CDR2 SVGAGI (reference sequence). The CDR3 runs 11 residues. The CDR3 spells CASSPDTEAFF. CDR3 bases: TGTGCCAGCAGTCCTGACACTGAAGCTTTCTTT.

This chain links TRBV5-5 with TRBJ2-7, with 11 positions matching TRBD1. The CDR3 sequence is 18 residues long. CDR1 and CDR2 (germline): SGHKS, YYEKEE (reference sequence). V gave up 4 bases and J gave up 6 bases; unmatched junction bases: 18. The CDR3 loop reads CASSLAPTTGTGGGEQYF. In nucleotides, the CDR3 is TGTGCCAGCAGCCTTGCTCCAACAACCGGGACAGGGGGTGGCGAGCAGTACTTC.

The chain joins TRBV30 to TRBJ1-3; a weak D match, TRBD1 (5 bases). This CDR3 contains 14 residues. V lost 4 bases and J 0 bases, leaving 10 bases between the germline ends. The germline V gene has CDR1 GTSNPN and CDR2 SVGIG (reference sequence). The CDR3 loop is CAWIRGFSGNTIYF. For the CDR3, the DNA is TGTGCCTGGATAAGGGGCTTCTCTGGAAACACCATATATTTT.

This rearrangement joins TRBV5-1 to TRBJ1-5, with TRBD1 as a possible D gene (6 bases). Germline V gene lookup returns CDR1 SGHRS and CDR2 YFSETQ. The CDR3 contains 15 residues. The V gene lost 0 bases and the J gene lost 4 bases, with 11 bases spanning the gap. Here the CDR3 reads CASSLDWTANQPQHF. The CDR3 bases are TGCGCCAGCAGCTTGGATTGGACAGCAAATCAGCCCCAGCATTTT.

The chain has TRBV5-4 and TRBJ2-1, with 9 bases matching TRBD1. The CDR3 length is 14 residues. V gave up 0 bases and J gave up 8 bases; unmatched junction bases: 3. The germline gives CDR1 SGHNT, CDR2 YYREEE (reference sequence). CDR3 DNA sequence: TGTGCCAGCAGCTTGGGACGGGACAGGGATGAGCAGTTCTTC. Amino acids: CASSLGRDRDEQFF.

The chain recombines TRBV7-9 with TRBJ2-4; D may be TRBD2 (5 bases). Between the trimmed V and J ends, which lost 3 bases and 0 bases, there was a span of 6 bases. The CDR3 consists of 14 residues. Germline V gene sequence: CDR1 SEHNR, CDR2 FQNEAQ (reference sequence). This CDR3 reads CASSFEGAKNIQYF. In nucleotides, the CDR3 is TGTGCCAGCAGCTTTGAGGGAGCCAAAAACATTCAGTACTTC. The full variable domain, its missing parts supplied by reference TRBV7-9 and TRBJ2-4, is DTGVSQNPRHKITKRGQNVTFRCDPISEHNRLYWYRQTLGQGPEFLTYFQNEAQLEKSRLLSDRFSAERPKGSFSTLEIQRTEQGDSAMYLCASSFEGAKNIQYFGAGTRLSVL.

CDR3 sequence reads: CASTFGQNDGYTF. The CDR3, as DNA: TGTGCCAGCACCTTTGGACAGAACGATGGCTACACCTTC. The chain recombines TRBV7-9 with TRBJ1-2, with TRBD1 as a possible D gene (6 bases). Germline CDR1 and CDR2: SEHNR and FQNEAQ (reference sequence). V gave up 7 bases and J gave up 6 bases, with 15 bases separating them. This CDR3 spans 13 amino acids.

The CDR3 region has the DNA TGTGCCAGCAGCCCAGGGGCCTTCTATGGCTACACCTTC. Translated: CASSPGAFYGYTF. The chain carries TRBV7-8 and TRBJ1-2, with TRBD1 as a possible D gene (6 bases). With 5 bases removed from V and 4 bases from J, the gap between germline ends came to 11 bases. The V gene's germline CDR1 is SGHVS and CDR2 FQNEAQ. The CDR3 runs to 13 residues.

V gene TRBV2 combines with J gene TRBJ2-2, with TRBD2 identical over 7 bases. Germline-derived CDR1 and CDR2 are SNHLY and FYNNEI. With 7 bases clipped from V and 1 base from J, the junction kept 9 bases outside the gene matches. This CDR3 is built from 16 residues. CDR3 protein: CASTGGAGMNTGELFF. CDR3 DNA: TGTGCCAGCACCGGGGGAGCGGGGATGAACACCGGGGAGCTGTTTTTT.

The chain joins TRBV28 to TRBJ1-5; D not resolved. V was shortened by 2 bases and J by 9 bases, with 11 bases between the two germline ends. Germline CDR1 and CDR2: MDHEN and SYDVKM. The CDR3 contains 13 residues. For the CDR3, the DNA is TGTGCCAGCAGTTTAAAACCCTATTCGCCCCAGCATTTT. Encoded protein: CASSLKPYSPQHF.

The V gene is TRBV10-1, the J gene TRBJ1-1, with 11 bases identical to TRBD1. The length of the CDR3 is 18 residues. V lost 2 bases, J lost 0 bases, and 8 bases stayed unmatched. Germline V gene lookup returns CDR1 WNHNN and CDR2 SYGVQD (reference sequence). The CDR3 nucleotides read TGCGCCAGCAGTGAGGGACAGGGGGCCCACAAAATGAACACTGAAGCTTTCTTT. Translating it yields CASSEGQGAHKMNTEAFF.

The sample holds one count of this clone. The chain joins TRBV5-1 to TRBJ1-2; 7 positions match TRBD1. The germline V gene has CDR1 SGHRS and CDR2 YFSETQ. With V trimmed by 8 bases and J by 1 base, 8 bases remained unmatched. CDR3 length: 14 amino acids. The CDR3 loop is CASSNRGGNYGYTF. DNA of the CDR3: TGCGCCAGTAGCAACAGGGGCGGTAACTATGGCTACACCTTC.

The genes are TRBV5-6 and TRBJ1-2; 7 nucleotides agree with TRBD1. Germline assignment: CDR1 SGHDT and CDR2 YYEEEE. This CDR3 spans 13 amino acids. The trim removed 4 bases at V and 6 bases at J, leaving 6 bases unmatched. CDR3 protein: CASSRGQLDGYTF. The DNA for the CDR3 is TGTGCCAGCAGCCGGGGACAGTTGGATGGCTACACCTTC.